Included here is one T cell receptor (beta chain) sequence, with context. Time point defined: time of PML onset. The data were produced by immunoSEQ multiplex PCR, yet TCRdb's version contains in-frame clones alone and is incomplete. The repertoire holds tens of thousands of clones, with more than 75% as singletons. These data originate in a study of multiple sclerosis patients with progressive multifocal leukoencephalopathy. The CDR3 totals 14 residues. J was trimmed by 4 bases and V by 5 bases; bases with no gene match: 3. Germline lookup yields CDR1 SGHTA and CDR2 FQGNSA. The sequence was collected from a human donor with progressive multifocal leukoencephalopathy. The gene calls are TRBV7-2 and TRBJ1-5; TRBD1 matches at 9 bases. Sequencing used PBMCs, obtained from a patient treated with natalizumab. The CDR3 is CASSLTGGNQPQHF. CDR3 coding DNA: TGTGCCAGCAGCCTGACAGGGGGAAATCAGCCCCAGCATTTT.